A single sample is the source of the 25 T cell receptor beta chains below, sequenced in a study of cytomegalovirus exposure and HLA in healthy donors. Assay used: immunoSEQ multiplex PCR; TCRdb lists only in-frame clones, some missing. The table shows some 320,000 clones, with 87% occurring only once. Sequenced sample: PBMCs. The receptors stem from a woman aged 25-40 years in good health and CMV-seropositive.

Worth noting for this clone: Other DNA sequences within the sample encode an identical CDR3. V is TRBV2 and J is TRBJ1-2, with 10 nucleotides matching TRBD1. CDR1 SNHLY and CDR2 FYNNEI come from the germline V gene. V dropped 5 bases and J dropped 5; count of bases not matched to a gene: 2. There are 13 residues in the CDR3. The CDR3 bases are TGTGCCAGCAGTTCGGGACAGGGGTATGGCTACACCTTC. This encodes CASSSGQGYGYTF.

The V and J genes are TRBV7-6 and TRBJ2-1; 10 positions agree with TRBD2. The CDR3 runs 14 residues. V lost 6 bases and J lost 8; bases outside the gene matches: 7. Germline V gene sequence: CDR1 SGHVS, CDR2 FNYEAQ. Written as DNA, the CDR3 is TGTGCCAGCAGACCCGGGACTAGCGTCCATGAGCAGTTCTTC. Protein product: CASRPGTSVHEQFF.

This clone was counted only a few times. This rearrangement joins TRBV25-1 to TRBJ1-1; D unclear. This CDR3 has 13 amino acids. V lost 7 bases and J 0 bases, leaving 9 bases between the germline ends. The V gene's germline CDR1 is MGHDK and CDR2 SYGVNS. The CDR3 loop reads CASKIALNTEAFF. The CDR3 DNA sequence: TGTGCCAGCAAAATAGCCCTGAACACTGAAGCTTTCTTT.

This rearrangement joins TRBV4-2 to TRBJ1-2; the D gene is possibly TRBD1 (6 bases). Trimming took off 4 bases at V and 7 bases at J, with 19 bases between the two ends. The CDR3 runs 15 residues. The germline CDR1 and CDR2 sequences are LGHNA and YNFKEQ. In nucleotides, the CDR3 is TGTGCCAGCAGCCCCAGAAGGGGGGGTGATACTGGCTACACCTTC. This sequence encodes CASSPRRGGDTGYTF.

The chain recombines TRBV15 with TRBJ2-1; 8 positions agree with TRBD1. Looked up from germline, CDR1 is LNHNV and CDR2 is YYDKDF (reference sequence). V shed 0 bases, J shed 6 bases, and the junction held 4 bases outside the gene matches. There are 15 residues in the CDR3. The CDR3 nucleotides are TGTGCCACCAGCAGAGATTTGGACAGGGTCAATGAGCAGTTCTTC. This encodes CATSRDLDRVNEQFF.

The chain recombines TRBV20-1 with TRBJ1-1; no clear D gene. Trimming removed 6 bases from V and 11 bases from J, with 7 bases in between. CDR3 length: 8 amino acids. The germline V gene encodes CDR1 DFQATT and CDR2 SNEGSKA (reference sequence). The CDR3 bases are TGCAGTGCCTTGGGGGCTTTCTTT. Its protein product is CSALGAFF.

V is TRBV2 and J is TRBJ2-2; D gene uncertain. Germline V lookup: CDR1 SNHLY, CDR2 FYNNEI. The CDR3 runs 14 residues. The V end lost 8 bases, the J end lost 5 bases, and 15 bases lay between the germline ends. The CDR3 DNA is TGTGCCAGCCTCGAGGTGCGGCAAACCGGGGAGCTGTTTTTT. Encoded protein: CASLEVRQTGELFF. The full variable domain, completed using reference TRBV2 and TRBJ2-2, is EPEVTQTPSHQVTQMGQEVILRCVPISNHLYFYWYRQILGQKVEFLVSFYNNEISEKSEIFDDQFSVERPDGSNFTLKIRSTKLEDSAMYFCASLEVRQTGELFFGEGSRLTVL.

To note about this clone: This specimen includes other DNA sequences encoding the same CDR3. This sequence joins TRBV27 and TRBJ1-1, with D uncertain. Trimming shortened V by 6 bases and J by 1 base, and 9 bases separated the two germline ends. The CDR3 extends over 13 amino acids. Germline CDR1 and CDR2: MNHEY and SMNVEV (reference sequence). CDR3 in DNA: TGTGCCAGCAGCCTAGCGTCGAACACTGAAGCTTTCTTT. As protein: CASSLASNTEAFF.

The CDR3 nucleotides read TGTGCCAGCAGCCTGACAGATTCGAACACCGGGGAGCTGTTTTTT. Translating gives CASSLTDSNTGELFF. The chain employs TRBV13 and TRBJ2-2; a weak D match, TRBD1 (5 bases). The CDR3 runs 15 residues. Trimming left V 5 bases short and J 0 bases short, with 10 bases between. Germline CDR1 and CDR2: PRHDT and FYEKMQ (reference sequence).

The chain links TRBV7-2 to TRBJ1-4; a weak D match, TRBD1 (5 bases). The CDR3 runs 16 residues. Germline V gene lookup returns CDR1 SGHTA and CDR2 FQGNSA. V was clipped by 2 bases and J by 5 bases, with 15 bases between them. Written as DNA, the CDR3 is TGTGCCAGCAGCTTAAGGCCAGGGAGATTAAATGAAAAACTGTTTTTT. Translated: CASSLRPGRLNEKLFF.

V usage is TRBV4-1 and J usage is TRBJ2-2; 10 positions agree with TRBD1. Germline CDR1 MGHRA, CDR2 YSYEKL. V lost 4 bases, J lost 4 bases, and 3 bases stayed unmatched. This CDR3 has 15 residues. The CDR3 region has the DNA TGCGCCAGCAGCCCGAGGGACAGGGGCACCGGGGAGCTGTTTTTT. This translates into CASSPRDRGTGELFF.

The chain employs TRBV18 and TRBJ2-7, with TRBD2 matching 11 bases. In germline, CDR1 is KGHSH, CDR2 LQKENI. Trimming cost V 7 bases and J 3 bases; bases outside gene matches: 8. There are 15 residues in the CDR3. CDR3 protein: CASLGGLADNYEQYF. CDR3 nucleotide sequence: TGTGCCAGCTTGGGGGGACTAGCGGACAACTACGAGCAGTACTTC.

The chain joins TRBV10-1 to TRBJ2-1; TRBD2 agrees at 7 bases. This CDR3 contains 15 residues. V was pared by 4 bases and J by 9 bases, with 12 bases of the junction left unmatched. Germline CDR1 reads WNHNN; CDR2 reads SYGVQD (reference sequence). CDR3 DNA sequence: TGCGCCAGCAGTGCTGGGGAGCGGGATAAGGGTGAGCAGTTCTTC. As protein: CASSAGERDKGEQFF.

The V gene is TRBV7-8, the J gene TRBJ2-7; D unclear. This CDR3 region has 14 residues. Trimming cost V 2 bases and J 0 bases, with 8 bases left between them. CDR1 is SGHVS and CDR2 is FQNEAQ in the germline V gene. CDR3 sequence: CASSLSVSSYEQYF. The CDR3 DNA is TGTGCCAGCAGCTTATCCGTTAGCTCCTACGAGCAGTACTTC.

The chain recombines TRBV5-6 with TRBJ2-7; 8 bases align to TRBD1. V was clipped by 6 bases and J by 3 bases; unmatched bases: 8. The CDR3 totals 14 residues. Germline V lookup: CDR1 SGHDT, CDR2 YYEEEE. For the CDR3, the DNA is TGTGCCAGCACCACGACAGGGGACCTCTACGAGCAGTACTTC. Its translation is CASTTTGDLYEQYF.

The chain has TRBV9 and TRBJ1-2; a possible D gene is TRBD1 (5 bases). Germline CDR1 and CDR2: SGDLS and YYNGEE. There are 19 residues in the CDR3. The ends were cut back, 3 bases at V and 0 bases at J, with 24 bases in the middle. The CDR3 loop reads CASSANHRDLGSPNYGYTF. Written as DNA, the CDR3 is TGTGCCAGCAGCGCGAATCACCGGGACCTAGGGTCCCCTAACTATGGCTACACCTTC.

The DNA of the CDR3 is TGTGCCAGCAGCCGCCGGACGTCACTCCGGGAGACCCAGTACTTC. As protein: CASSRRTSLRETQYF. This sequence joins TRBV7-2 and TRBJ2-5; D gene uncertain. The CDR3 sequence is 15 residues long. Trimming left V 5 bases short and J 5 bases short, with 18 bases between. Germline V gene sequence: CDR1 SGHTA, CDR2 FQGNSA.

The gene calls are TRBV20-1 and TRBJ2-1; D gene uncertain. CDR3 size: 10 residues. Germline CDR1 DFQATT, CDR2 SNEGSKA (reference sequence). The V gene lost 3 bases and the J gene lost 5 bases, with 2 bases spanning the gap. CDR3 DNA: TGCAGTGCTAGGGACAATGAGCAGTTCTTC. This sequence encodes CSARDNEQFF.

The CDR3 protein is CASGYRGFSDTSNQPQHF. The CDR3 nucleotides are TGTGCCAGCGGCTACAGAGGCTTTTCGGATACTAGCAATCAGCCCCAGCATTTT. The rearrangement uses TRBV19 and TRBJ1-5, with D unclear. The CDR3 runs 18 residues. With 9 bases removed from V and 0 bases from J, the gap between germline ends came to 24 bases. CDR1 LNHDA and CDR2 SQIVND come from the germline V gene (reference sequence).

This chain links TRBV6-5 with TRBJ2-3; D is undetermined. Germline V gene lookup returns CDR1 MNHEY and CDR2 SVGAGI. The ends were cut back, 2 bases at V and 1 base at J, with 1 base in the middle. The CDR3 consists of 12 residues. The CDR3 protein is CASSYGTDTQYF. CDR3 bases: TGTGCCAGCAGTTACGGCACAGATACGCAGTATTTT.

The chain is built from TRBV15 and TRBJ2-1; the match to TRBD2 covers 9 bases. The trim removed 4 bases at V and 5 bases at J, leaving 6 bases unmatched. The CDR3 sequence is 15 residues long. The germline gives CDR1 LNHNV, CDR2 YYDKDF (reference sequence). CDR3: CATSKEAGGDNEQFF. The CDR3 region has the DNA TGTGCCACCAGCAAGGAAGCGGGGGGCGACAATGAGCAGTTCTTC.

This rearrangement joins TRBV14 to TRBJ2-7, with 8 positions matching TRBD1. This CDR3 is built from 14 residues. CDR1 and CDR2 (germline): SGHDN, FVKESK. Germline trimming cut 4 bases from V and 2 bases from J; bases unmatched to any gene: 4. The CDR3 here is CASSLGTGPYEQYF. CDR3 coding DNA: TGTGCCAGCAGCCTGGGGACAGGACCCTACGAGCAGTACTTC.

The chain employs TRBV7-9 and TRBJ2-1, with 12 nucleotides matching TRBD2. The ends lost 5 bases at V and 5 bases at J; junction bases unmatched: 16. Germline assignment: CDR1 SEHNR and CDR2 FQNEAQ (reference sequence). The CDR3 sequence is 19 residues long. The chain's CDR3 is CASSPPTSGSPFGNNEQFF. The DNA of the CDR3 is TGTGCCAGCAGCCCCCCGACTAGCGGGAGTCCATTTGGCAACAATGAGCAGTTCTTC.

The V and J genes are TRBV6-6 and TRBJ1-2; the D gene is possibly TRBD1 (5 bases). The CDR3 covers 15 residues. CDR1 is MNHNY, CDR2 SVGAGI, per germline (reference sequence). V gave up 6 bases and J gave up 0 bases, with 14 bases separating them. This CDR3 reads CASRAGTNSNYGYTF. The CDR3 coding sequence is TGTGCCAGCAGGGCGGGGACGAATTCTAACTATGGCTACACCTTC.

The genes are TRBV18 and TRBJ1-6, with TRBD1 identical over 9 bases. Germline-derived CDR1 and CDR2 are KGHSH and LQKENI. V shed 4 bases, J shed 9 bases, and the junction held 7 bases outside the gene matches. The CDR3 covers 15 residues. CDR3 protein: CASSQRQGEGSPLHF. CDR3 DNA: TGTGCCAGCTCACAACGACAGGGGGAAGGTTCACCCCTCCACTTT.